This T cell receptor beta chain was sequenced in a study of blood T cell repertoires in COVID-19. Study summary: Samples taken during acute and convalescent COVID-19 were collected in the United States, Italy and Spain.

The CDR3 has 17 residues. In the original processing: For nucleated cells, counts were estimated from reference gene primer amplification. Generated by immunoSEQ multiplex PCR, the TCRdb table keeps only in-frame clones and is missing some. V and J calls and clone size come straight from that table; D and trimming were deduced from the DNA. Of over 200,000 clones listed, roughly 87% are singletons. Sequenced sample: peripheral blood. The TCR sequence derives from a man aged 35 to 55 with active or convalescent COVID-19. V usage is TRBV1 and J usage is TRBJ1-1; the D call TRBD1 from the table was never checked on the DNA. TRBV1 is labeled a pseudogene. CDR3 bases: TGCACCAGCAGCCAAGTTCCAAGAAGGCAGCCAGGCACTGAAGCTTTCTTT. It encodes CTSSQVPRRQPGTEAFF.